These T cell receptor beta chains were read from a single sample in a study of blood T cell repertoires in COVID-19. Clones were read by immunoSEQ multiplex PCR, and TCRdb kept only the in-frame ones, dropping some. The table shows under 350,000 clones, with approximately 85% occurring only once. The sample taken for sequencing was peripheral blood. These receptors came from a human donor in a cohort sampled during active COVID-19. CDR3s include the opening cysteine and the closing phenylalanine or tryptophan.

J gene	V gene	CDR3 protein
TRBJ2-7	TRBV5-4	CASSAGESYEQYF
TRBJ1-1	TRBV5-1	CASSPDSKNTEAFF
TRBJ2-7	TRBV18	CASSKGASVSYEQYF
TRBJ1-3	TRBV30	CAWSLASSGNTIYF
TRBJ2-3	TRBV9	CASSDSGLVADTQYF
TRBJ2-7	TRBV20-1	CSASRGDEQYF
TRBJ2-1	TRBV9	CASSDLSSYNEQFF
TRBJ2-6	TRBV2	CASNGGLRDLSGANVLTF
TRBJ2-1	TRBV20-1	CSASVGLNSYNEQFF
TRBJ1-6	TRBV5-1	CASRRTESNSPLHF
TRBJ2-2	TRBV7-3	CASSLARESGELFF
TRBJ2-4	TRBV5-1	CASSLGGGKNIQYF
TRBJ2-3	TRBV12-5	CASGDPSFGAGAGTDTQYF
TRBJ1-1	TRBV6-5	CASSSSAENTEAFF
TRBJ1-6	TRBV6-5	CASNPSGRGNSPLHF
TRBJ2-1	TRBV18	CASSPRPPGTYNEQFF
TRBJ2-2	TRBV21-1	CASSDLAGGKYTGELFF
TRBJ2-7	TRBV3-1/TRBV3-2	CASSQDRSSYEQYF
TRBJ1-2	TRBV14	CASSPRGGDGYTF
TRBJ2-3	TRBV27	CASSAAGGWLDTQYF
TRBJ1-1	TRBV18	CASSTGQGGNTEAFF
TRBJ2-1	TRBV14	CASSQVSDSLSNEQFF
TRBJ1-5	TRBV20-1	CSASNQPQHF
TRBJ2-2	TRBV7-3	CASSFPGTGRGELFF
TRBJ2-3	TRBV4-1	CASSQDSSGGTDTQYF
TRBJ2-2	TRBV4-2	CASSQAGVPELFF
TRBJ2-2	TRBV9	CASSVGGTGVKRNTGELFF
TRBJ1-1	TRBV12-5	CASGSQVGTEAFF
TRBJ1-4	TRBV5-8	CASSETGGTNEKLFF
TRBJ2-7	TRBV6-5	CASMWTGVSEQYF
TRBJ2-1	TRBV27	CASRLRVAGGLEQFF